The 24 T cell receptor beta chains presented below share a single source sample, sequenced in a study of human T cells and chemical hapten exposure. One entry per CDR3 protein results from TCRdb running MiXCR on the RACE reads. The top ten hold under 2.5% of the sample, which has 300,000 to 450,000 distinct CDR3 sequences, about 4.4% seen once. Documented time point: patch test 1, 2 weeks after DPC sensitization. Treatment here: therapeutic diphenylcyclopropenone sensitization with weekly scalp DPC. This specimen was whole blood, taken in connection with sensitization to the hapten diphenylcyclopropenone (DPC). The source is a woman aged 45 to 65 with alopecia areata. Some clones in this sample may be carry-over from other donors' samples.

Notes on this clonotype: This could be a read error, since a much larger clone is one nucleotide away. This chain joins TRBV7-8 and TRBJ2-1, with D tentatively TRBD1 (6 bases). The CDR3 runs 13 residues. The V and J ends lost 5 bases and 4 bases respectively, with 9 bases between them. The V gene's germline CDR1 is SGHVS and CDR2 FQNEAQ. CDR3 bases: TGTGCCAGCAGCGCCGGACAGTACAATGAGCAGTTCTTC. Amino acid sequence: CASSAGQYNEQFF.

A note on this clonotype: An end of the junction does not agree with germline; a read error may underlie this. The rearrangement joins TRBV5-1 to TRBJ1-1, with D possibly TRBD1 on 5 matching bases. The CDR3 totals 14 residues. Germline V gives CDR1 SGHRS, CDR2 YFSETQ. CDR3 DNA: TGCGCCAGCAGCTTGGTAGCAGGGAACCCTGAAGCTTTCTTT. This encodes CASSLVAGNPEAFF.

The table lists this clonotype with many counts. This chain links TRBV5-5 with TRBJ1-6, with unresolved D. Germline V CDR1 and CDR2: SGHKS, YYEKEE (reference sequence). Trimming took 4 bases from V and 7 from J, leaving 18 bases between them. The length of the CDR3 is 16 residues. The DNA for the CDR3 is TGTGCCAGCAGCGGCGGGCCACGATCCGAAAATTCACCCCTCCACTTT. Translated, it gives CASSGGPRSENSPLHF.

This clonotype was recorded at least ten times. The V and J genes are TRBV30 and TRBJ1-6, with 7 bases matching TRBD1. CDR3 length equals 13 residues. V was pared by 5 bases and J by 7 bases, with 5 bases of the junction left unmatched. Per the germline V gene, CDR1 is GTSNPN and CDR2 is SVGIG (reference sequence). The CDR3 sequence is CAWGGQTNSPLHF. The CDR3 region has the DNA TGTGCCTGGGGGGGACAGACGAATTCACCCCTCCACTTT.

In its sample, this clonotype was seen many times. The CDR3 here is CASKTGNTEAFF. CDR3 bases: TGTGCCAGTAAGACGGGTAACACTGAAGCTTTCTTT. J is TRBJ1-1 and V is TRBV5-6; D is ambiguous. This CDR3 contains 12 residues. Germline V lookup: CDR1 SGHDT, CDR2 YYEEEE. Trimming shortened V by 8 bases and J by 2 bases, and 10 bases separated the two germline ends.

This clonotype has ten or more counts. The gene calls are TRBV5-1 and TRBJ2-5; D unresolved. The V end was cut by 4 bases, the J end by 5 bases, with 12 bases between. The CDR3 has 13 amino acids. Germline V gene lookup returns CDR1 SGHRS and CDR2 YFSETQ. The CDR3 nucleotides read TGCGCCAGCAGCCCGGATACTGGCGAGACCCAGTACTTC. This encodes CASSPDTGETQYF.

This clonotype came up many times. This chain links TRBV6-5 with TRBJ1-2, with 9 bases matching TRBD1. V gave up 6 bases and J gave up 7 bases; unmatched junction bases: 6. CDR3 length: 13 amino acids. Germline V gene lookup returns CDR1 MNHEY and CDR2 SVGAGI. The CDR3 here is CASSSQGARGYTF. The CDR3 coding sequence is TGTGCCAGCAGCTCACAGGGGGCGCGTGGCTACACCTTC.

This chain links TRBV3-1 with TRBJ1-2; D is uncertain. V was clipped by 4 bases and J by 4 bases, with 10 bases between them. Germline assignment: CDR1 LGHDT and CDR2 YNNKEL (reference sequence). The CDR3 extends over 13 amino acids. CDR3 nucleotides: TGTGCCAGCAGCCGTCTGTCTTCCTATGGCTACACCTTC. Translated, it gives CASSRLSSYGYTF.

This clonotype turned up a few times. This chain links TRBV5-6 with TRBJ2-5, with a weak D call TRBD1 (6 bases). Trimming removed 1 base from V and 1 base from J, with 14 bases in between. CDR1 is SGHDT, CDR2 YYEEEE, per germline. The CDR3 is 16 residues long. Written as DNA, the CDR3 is TGTGCCAGCAGCTTGTGGGGCAGGGGAATCCAAGAGACCCAGTACTTC. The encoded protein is CASSLWGRGIQETQYF.

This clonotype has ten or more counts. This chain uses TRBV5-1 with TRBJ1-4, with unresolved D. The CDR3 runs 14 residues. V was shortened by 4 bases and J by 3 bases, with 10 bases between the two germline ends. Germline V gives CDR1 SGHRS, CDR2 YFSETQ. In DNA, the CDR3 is TGCGCCAGCAGCCTAGGGCAGTCTAATGAAAAACTGTTTTTT. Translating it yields CASSLGQSNEKLFF. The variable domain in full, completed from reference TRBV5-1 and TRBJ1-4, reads KAGVTQTPRYLIKTRGQQVTLSCSPISGHRSVSWYQQTPGQGLQFLFEYFSETQRNKGNFPGRFSGRQFSNSRSEMNVSTLELGDSALYLCASSLGQSNEKLFFGSGTQLSVL.

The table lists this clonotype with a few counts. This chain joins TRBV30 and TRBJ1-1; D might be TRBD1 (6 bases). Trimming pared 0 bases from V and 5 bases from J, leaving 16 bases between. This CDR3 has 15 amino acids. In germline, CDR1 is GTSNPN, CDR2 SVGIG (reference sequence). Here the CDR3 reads CAWSVFSRGITEAFF. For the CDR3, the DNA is TGTGCCTGGAGTGTATTTAGCAGGGGTATAACTGAAGCTTTCTTT.

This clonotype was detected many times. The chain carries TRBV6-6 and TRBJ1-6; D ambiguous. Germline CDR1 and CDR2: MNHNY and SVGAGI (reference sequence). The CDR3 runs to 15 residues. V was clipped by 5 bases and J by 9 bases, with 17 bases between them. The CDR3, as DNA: TGTGCCAGCAGTGCGCACCGGGAGCTAGGTTCACCCCTCCACTTT. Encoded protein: CASSAHRELGSPLHF.

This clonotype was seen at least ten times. CDR3 loop: CSARDRARTFTDTQYF. DNA of the CDR3: TGCAGTGCTAGAGATCGAGCGCGTACCTTCACAGATACGCAGTATTTT. The chain is built from TRBV20-1 and TRBJ2-3; D is unclear. V dropped 0 bases and J dropped 2 bases, with 15 bases sitting between them. CDR1 and CDR2 from the germline V gene are DFQATT and SNEGSKA (reference sequence). The length of the CDR3 is 16 residues.

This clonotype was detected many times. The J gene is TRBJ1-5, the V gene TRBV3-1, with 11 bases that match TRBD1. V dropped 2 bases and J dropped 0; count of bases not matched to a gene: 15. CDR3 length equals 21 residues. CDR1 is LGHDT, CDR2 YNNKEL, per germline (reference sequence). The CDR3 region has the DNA TGTGCCAGCAGCCAACATCCGAGGACAGGGGGCGCCCTCTTTAGCAATCAGCCCCAGCATTTT. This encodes CASSQHPRTGGALFSNQPQHF.

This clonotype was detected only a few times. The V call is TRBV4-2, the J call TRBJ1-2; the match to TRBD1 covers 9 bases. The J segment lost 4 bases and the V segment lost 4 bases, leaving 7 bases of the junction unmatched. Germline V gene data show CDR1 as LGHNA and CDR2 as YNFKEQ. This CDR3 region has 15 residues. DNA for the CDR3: TGTGCCAGCAGCCCCTCAGACAGGGGGACCTATGGCTACACCTTC. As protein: CASSPSDRGTYGYTF.

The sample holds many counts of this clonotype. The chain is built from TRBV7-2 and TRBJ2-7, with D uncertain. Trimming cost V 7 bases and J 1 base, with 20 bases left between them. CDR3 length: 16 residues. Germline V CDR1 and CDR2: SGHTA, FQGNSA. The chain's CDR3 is CASTDRVGQPSYEQYF. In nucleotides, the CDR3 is TGTGCCAGCACCGACCGGGTAGGTCAGCCTTCCTACGAGCAGTACTTC.

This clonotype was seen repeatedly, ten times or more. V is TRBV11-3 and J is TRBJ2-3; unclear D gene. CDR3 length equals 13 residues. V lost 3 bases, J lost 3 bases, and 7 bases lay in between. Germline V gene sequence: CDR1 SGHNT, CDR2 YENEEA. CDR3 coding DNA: TGTGCCAGCAGCTTTGACGGGACAGATACGCAGTATTTT. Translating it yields CASSFDGTDTQYF.

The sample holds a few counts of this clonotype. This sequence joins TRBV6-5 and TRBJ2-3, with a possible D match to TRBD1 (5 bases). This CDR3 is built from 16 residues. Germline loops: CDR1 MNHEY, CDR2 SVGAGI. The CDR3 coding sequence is TGTGGCCAGGGATCAACACGCATGGGGAGCACAGATACGCAGTATTTT. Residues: CGQGSTRMGSTDTQYF.

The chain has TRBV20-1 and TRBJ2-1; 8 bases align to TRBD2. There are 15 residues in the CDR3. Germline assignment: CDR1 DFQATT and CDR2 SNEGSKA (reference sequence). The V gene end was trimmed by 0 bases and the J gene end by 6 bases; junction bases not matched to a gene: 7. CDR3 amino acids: CSARDLLAGFNEQFF. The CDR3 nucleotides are TGCAGTGCTAGAGATCTGCTAGCGGGTTTCAATGAGCAGTTCTTC.

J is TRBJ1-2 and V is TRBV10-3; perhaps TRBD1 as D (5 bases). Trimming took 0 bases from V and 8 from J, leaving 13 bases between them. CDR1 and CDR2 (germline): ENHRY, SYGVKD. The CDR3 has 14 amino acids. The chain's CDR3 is CAISESMGDEGYTF. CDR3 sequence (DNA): TGTGCCATCAGTGAGTCGATGGGGGATGAAGGCTACACCTTC.

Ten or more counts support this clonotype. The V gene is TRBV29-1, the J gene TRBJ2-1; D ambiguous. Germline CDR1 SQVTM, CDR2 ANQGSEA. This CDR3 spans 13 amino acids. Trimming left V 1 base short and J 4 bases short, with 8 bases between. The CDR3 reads CSVEAQIYNEQFF. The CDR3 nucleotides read TGCAGCGTTGAAGCTCAGATTTACAATGAGCAGTTCTTC.

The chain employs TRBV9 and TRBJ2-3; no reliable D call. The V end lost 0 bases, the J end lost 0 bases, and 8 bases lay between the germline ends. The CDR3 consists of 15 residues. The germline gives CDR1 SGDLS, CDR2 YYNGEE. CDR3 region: CASSVAARSTDTQYF. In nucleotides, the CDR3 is TGTGCCAGCAGCGTAGCGGCGCGTAGCACAGATACGCAGTATTTT.

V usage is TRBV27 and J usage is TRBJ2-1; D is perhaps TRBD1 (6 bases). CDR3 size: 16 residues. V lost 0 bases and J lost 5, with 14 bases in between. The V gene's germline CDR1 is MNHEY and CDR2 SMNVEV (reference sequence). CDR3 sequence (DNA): TGTGCCAGCAGTTTATCGAATGGACAGCTAGACAATGAGCAGTTCTTC. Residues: CASSLSNGQLDNEQFF.

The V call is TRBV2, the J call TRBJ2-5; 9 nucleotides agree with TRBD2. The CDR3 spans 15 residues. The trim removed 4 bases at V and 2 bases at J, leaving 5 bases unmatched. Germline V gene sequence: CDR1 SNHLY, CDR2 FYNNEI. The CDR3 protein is CASSGAGGGQETQYF. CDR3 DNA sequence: TGTGCCAGCAGTGGAGCGGGGGGAGGACAAGAGACCCAGTACTTC.